The 26 T cell receptor beta chains reported below all come from one sample, sequenced in a study of glioma-infiltrating T cells after dendritic cell vaccination. Some clones are missing from TCRdb's copy, which holds only in-frame ones; the method was immunoSEQ multiplex PCR. The sample has 70,000 to 90,000 clones, roughly four fifths seen once. Time point meaning: after dendritic cell vaccination, including at tumor progression/relapse. This specimen was blood, taken after dendritic cell vaccination. These receptor sequences come from a human donor with glioblastoma.

The V call is TRBV6-5, the J call TRBJ1-1, with D unresolved. The CDR3 runs 15 residues. The V gene's germline CDR1 is MNHEY and CDR2 SVGAGI. Trimming removed 0 bases at V and 0 bases at J, with 8 bases between. In DNA form, the CDR3 reads TGTGCCAGCAGTTACTCGCAGGTCATGAACACTGAAGCTTTCTTT. It translates to CASSYSQVMNTEAFF.

This clone has only one observation. The chain links TRBV9 to TRBJ2-5; no clear D gene. CDR1 and CDR2 (germline): SGDLS, YYNGEE. This CDR3 spans 15 amino acids. The V end was cut by 2 bases, the J end by 1 base, with 12 bases between. The CDR3 DNA sequence: TGTGCCAGCAGCGTTCAGTCTGTAAGCCAAGAGACCCAGTACTTC. Protein product: CASSVQSVSQETQYF.

This clone was seen a few times. The chain joins TRBV6-4 to TRBJ2-1, with 11 bases aligning to TRBD1. Losses at the gene ends were 6 bases for V and 7 bases for J; bases not matched to a gene: 8. Germline CDR1 and CDR2: MRHNA and SNTAGT. The CDR3 extends over 15 amino acids. The CDR3 DNA is TGTGCCAGCAGCGAACCGGGACAGGGGGAAAATGAGCAGTTCTTC. Translating it yields CASSEPGQGENEQFF.

CDR3 amino acids: CASSIVRGGMNTEAFF. The CDR3 DNA reads TGTGCCAGTAGTATCGTTCGGGGGGGCATGAACACTGAAGCTTTCTTT. The rearrangement joins TRBV19 to TRBJ1-1, with D possibly TRBD1 on 6 matching bases. Germline loops: CDR1 LNHDA, CDR2 SQIVND (reference sequence). The CDR3 loop spans 16 amino acids. Deletions cut 3 bases from V and 0 bases from J, with 14 bases between.

The J gene is TRBJ1-4, the V gene TRBV2; 8 nucleotides align to TRBD1. Germline assignment: CDR1 SNHLY and CDR2 FYNNEI. V gave up 5 bases and J gave up 8 bases; unmatched junction bases: 7. CDR3 length: 14 residues. The CDR3 region has the DNA TGTGCCAGCAGTATGGACAGGGAATCCGAAAAACTGTTTTTT. It codes for CASSMDRESEKLFF.

J is TRBJ2-7 and V is TRBV4-1, with unresolved D. Germline-derived CDR1 and CDR2 are MGHRA and YSYEKL. The CDR3 is 15 residues long. Trimming removed 3 bases at V and 0 bases at J, with 12 bases between. The chain's CDR3 is CASSQVAGLSYEQYF. For the CDR3, the DNA is TGCGCCAGCAGCCAGGTGGCAGGCCTCTCCTACGAGCAGTACTTC.

For the CDR3, the DNA is TGTGCCAGCAGCTTATATCGGGAGACCCAGTACTTC. Translation: CASSLYRETQYF. The rearrangement joins TRBV7-2 to TRBJ2-5; D is ambiguous. CDR1 SGHTA and CDR2 FQGNSA come from the germline V gene. This CDR3 has 12 residues. Trimming took off 2 bases at V and 5 bases at J, with 6 bases between the two ends.

The chain has TRBV6-6 and TRBJ1-1; unclear D gene. Germline-derived CDR1 and CDR2 are MNHNY and SVGAGI (reference sequence). This CDR3 has 14 residues. V was cut by 6 bases and J by 0 bases, with 11 bases left in between. CDR3 nucleotide sequence: TGTGCCAGCAGCCCCACAGTGATGAACACTGAAGCTTTCTTT. It codes for CASSPTVMNTEAFF.

In nucleotides, the CDR3 is TGTGCCAGCAGCAAACCCCAGGGAACCTACTATGGCTACACCTTC. This gives the protein CASSKPQGTYYGYTF. The rearrangement links TRBV7-9 to TRBJ1-2; the D gene is possibly TRBD1 (5 bases). V was cut by 5 bases and J by 3 bases, with 16 bases left in between. CDR1 is SEHNR, CDR2 FQNEAQ, per germline (reference sequence). This CDR3 is built from 15 residues.

The chain is built from TRBV2 and TRBJ1-1; D is undetermined. The germline gives CDR1 SNHLY, CDR2 FYNNEI. This CDR3 contains 12 residues. Between the trimmed V and J ends, which lost 2 bases and 6 bases, there was a span of 7 bases. The CDR3 sequence: CASSERTPEAFF. The CDR3 bases are TGTGCCAGCAGTGAACGGACTCCTGAAGCTTTCTTT. The variable domain in full, completed from reference TRBV2 and TRBJ1-1, reads EPEVTQTPSHQVTQMGQEVILRCVPISNHLYFYWYRQILGQKVEFLVSFYNNEISEKSEIFDDQFSVERPDGSNFTLKIRSTKLEDSAMYFCASSERTPEAFFGQGTRLTVV.

V usage is TRBV29-1 and J usage is TRBJ1-1; D call uncertain. The germline V gene has CDR1 SQVTM and CDR2 ANQGSEA. The V gene lost 4 bases and the J gene lost 3 bases, with 15 bases spanning the gap. This CDR3 spans 14 amino acids. The CDR3 DNA reads TGCAGCGTTGTACTAGGAGGTCGGTACACTGAAGCTTTCTTT. The encoded protein is CSVVLGGRYTEAFF.

V is TRBV7-8 and J is TRBJ2-7; 8 nucleotides align to TRBD2. CDR1 and CDR2 from the germline V gene are SGHVS and FQNEAQ. The ends lost 5 bases at V and 2 bases at J; junction bases unmatched: 8. The CDR3 is 15 residues long. As DNA, the CDR3 is TGTGCCAGCAGCCTCACGCGGGGGGCCACCTACGAGCAGTACTTC. It codes for CASSLTRGATYEQYF.

The chain employs TRBV7-3 and TRBJ1-1, with TRBD1 as a possible D gene (6 bases). Germline assignment: CDR1 SGHTA and CDR2 FQGTGA. V dropped 4 bases and J dropped 0 bases, with 18 bases sitting between them. This CDR3 is built from 17 residues. The CDR3 protein is CASSSGHLRGMNTEAFF. The CDR3, as DNA: TGTGCCAGCAGCTCCGGACACCTAAGGGGGATGAACACTGAAGCTTTCTTT.

The V call is TRBV14, the J call TRBJ2-7; 8 bases match TRBD1. V lost 2 bases, J lost 3 bases, and 3 bases stayed unmatched. The CDR3 length is 14 residues. Germline CDR1 and CDR2: SGHDN and FVKESK. In DNA form, the CDR3 reads TGTGCCAGCAGCCAAAGGACAGGGCTCTACGAGCAGTACTTC. Translated: CASSQRTGLYEQYF.

V usage is TRBV5-4 and J usage is TRBJ2-1, with TRBD1 matching 7 bases. Trimming removed 4 bases from V and 2 bases from J; junction bases left unmatched: 6. CDR3 size: 15 residues. Germline V gene data show CDR1 as SGHNT and CDR2 as YYREEE (reference sequence). CDR3 protein: CASSQTGRTYNEQFF. CDR3 bases: TGTGCCAGCAGCCAGACAGGGCGAACCTACAATGAGCAGTTCTTC.

V usage is TRBV15 and J usage is TRBJ2-1, with D possibly TRBD2 on 6 matching bases. V was trimmed by 5 bases and J by 1 base, leaving 15 bases between them. This CDR3 is 16 amino acids long. Germline CDR1 is LNHNV and CDR2 is YYDKDF (reference sequence). Written as DNA, the CDR3 is TGTGCCACCAGCTACCCCGGAGGGGTTTCCTACAATGAGCAGTTCTTC. This codes for CATSYPGGVSYNEQFF.

This clone was observed once. The chain combines TRBV7-7 with TRBJ2-1; TRBD2 agrees at 8 bases. Per the germline V gene, CDR1 is SSHAT and CDR2 is FNYEAQ (reference sequence). V lost 1 base, J lost 5 bases, and 4 bases stayed unmatched. The CDR3 runs 15 residues. The CDR3 DNA is TGTGCCAGCAGCTTAGACGGGGGGGCACACAATGAGCAGTTCTTC. Translation: CASSLDGGAHNEQFF.

V is TRBV2 and J is TRBJ1-2, with TRBD1 identical over 8 bases. The germline V gene has CDR1 SNHLY and CDR2 FYNNEI. There are 12 residues in the CDR3. V trimming: 5 bases; J trimming: 13 bases; junction bases outside the gene matches: 9. The CDR3 loop is CASSTGGLRITF. CDR3 coding DNA: TGTGCCAGCAGTACAGGGGGTTTAAGAATCACCTTC.

V is TRBV9 and J is TRBJ1-2; 7 bases match TRBD1. Per the germline V gene, CDR1 is SGDLS and CDR2 is YYNGEE. The length of the CDR3 is 16 residues. After removal of 3 bases from V and 4 bases from J, the junction contained 12 bases not matched to a gene. CDR3 residues: CASSAGDSRATYGYTF. As DNA, the CDR3 is TGTGCCAGCAGCGCCGGGGACAGTCGAGCAACCTATGGCTACACCTTC.

The V gene is TRBV4-2, the J gene TRBJ1-3; 8 bases match TRBD1. Germline values: CDR1 LGHNA, CDR2 YNFKEQ. This CDR3 has 16 amino acids. The V segment lost 0 bases and the J segment 4 bases; nucleotides outside the gene matches: 5. The CDR3 reads CASSQDGQGSGNTIYF. For the CDR3, the DNA is TGTGCCAGCAGCCAAGACGGACAGGGCTCCGGAAACACCATATATTTT.

This chain joins TRBV10-3 and TRBJ1-5; TRBD1 matches at 7 bases. This CDR3 contains 13 residues. After removal of 10 bases from V and 4 bases from J, the junction contained 7 bases not matched to a gene. Looked up from germline, CDR1 is ENHRY and CDR2 is SYGVKD. The CDR3: CATTGTENQPQHF. CDR3 coding DNA: TGTGCCACCACCGGGACAGAGAATCAGCCCCAGCATTTT.

The rearrangement links TRBV4-1 to TRBJ1-1; weak D call: TRBD1 (6 bases). The CDR3 length is 13 residues. The germline V gene encodes CDR1 MGHRA and CDR2 YSYEKL. Trimming left V 1 base short and J 8 bases short, with 11 bases between. The CDR3 nucleotides are TGCGCCAGCAGCCAAGGGACAGCTTCCGAAGCTTTCTTT. Translated, it gives CASSQGTASEAFF.

V and J are TRBV29-1 and TRBJ2-1; no clear D. This CDR3 contains 15 residues. Trimming cost V 4 bases and J 4 bases, with 17 bases left between them. CDR1 is SQVTM and CDR2 is ANQGSEA in the germline V gene. The CDR3 region has the DNA TGCAGCGTTGGGGTTACGGCCAGGATATACAATGAGCAGTTCTTC. As protein: CSVGVTARIYNEQFF.

The V call is TRBV15, the J call TRBJ2-3; D perhaps matches TRBD2 (6 bases). The V gene's germline CDR1 is LNHNV and CDR2 YYDKDF (reference sequence). This CDR3 spans 13 amino acids. V was trimmed by 5 bases and J by 6 bases, leaving 12 bases between them. CDR3 coding DNA: TGTGCCACCAGCGTTCGGGCGGGGGATACGCAGTATTTT. Encoded protein: CATSVRAGDTQYF.

This clone was recorded a few times. The sample contains more than one DNA sequence encoding this CDR3. The rearrangement uses TRBV5-4 and TRBJ2-1, with a possible D match to TRBD2 (6 bases). V gave up 3 bases and J gave up 0 bases, with 13 bases separating them. The CDR3 is made up of 16 amino acids. The V gene's germline CDR1 is SGHNT and CDR2 YYREEE (reference sequence). CDR3 sequence reads: CASSSGLPSSYNEQFF. Here the CDR3 DNA reads TGTGCCAGCAGCTCGGGACTGCCGAGCTCCTACAATGAGCAGTTCTTC.

In regard to this clone: An end of the junction differs from the germline gene, which may be a read error. Here the CDR3 DNA reads TGTGCCAGCAGGGAAGGGCGGGATAATTCACCCCTCCACTTT. It translates to CASREGRDNSPLHF. V and J are TRBV6-1 and TRBJ1-6, with no clear D. This CDR3 has 14 amino acids. Germline V gives CDR1 MNHNS, CDR2 SASEGT.